This T cell receptor (beta chain) was recovered during a study of CDR3 diversity in severe acne. This clonotype occurred once. The germline V gene has CDR1 LNHDA and CDR2 SQIVND (reference sequence). The CDR3 totals 14 residues. V dropped 6 bases and J dropped 4; count of bases not matched to a gene: 3. TCRdb used MiXCR to reprocess the PCR reads, holding one entry per CDR3 protein. The sample holds more than 70,000 distinct CDR3 sequences, 45% to 55% seen once. The sequencing input was blood. This TCR was recovered from a male donor in good health, serving as a control. J is TRBJ1-1 and V is TRBV19; TRBD1 aligns across 12 bases. The CDR3 DNA reads TGTGCCAGTAGCCCGGGACAGGGGGCCACTGAAGCTTTCTTT. Translated: CASSPGQGATEAFF.